This entry lists 14 T cell receptor beta chains sequenced from one sample in a study of shared clonotypes between healthy human individuals. The protocol was immunoSEQ multiplex PCR, while the TCRdb copy is restricted to in-frame clones and leaves out a portion. The table has some 2,000,000 clones, 90% to 95% seen once. The source material was naive CD4+ T cells sorted from blood. This sample's subset: CD45RA+ positively selected. All receptors derive from a man aged 18 to 29 in good health.

This rearrangement joins TRBV18 to TRBJ2-5; weak D call: TRBD1 (7 bases). The CDR3 runs 15 residues. Germline V gene data show CDR1 as KGHSH and CDR2 as LQKENI. Trimming shortened V by 0 bases and J by 2 bases, and 10 bases separated the two germline ends. CDR3 in amino acids: CASSPPQGGQETQYF. CDR3 nucleotides: TGTGCCAGCTCACCACCGCAGGGGGGTCAAGAGACCCAGTACTTC.

A single count supports this clone. Other DNA variants within this sample encode the same CDR3. V usage is TRBV7-9 and J usage is TRBJ1-6, with a possible D match to TRBD1 (5 bases). Germline V gene lookup returns CDR1 SEHNR and CDR2 FQNEAQ (reference sequence). Trimming took 2 bases from V and 6 from J, leaving 8 bases between them. The CDR3 loop spans 14 amino acids. CDR3 sequence reads: CASSLQGANSPLHF. The CDR3 region has the DNA TGTGCCAGCAGCTTACAGGGTGCTAATTCACCCCTCCACTTT.

The genes are TRBV7-9 and TRBJ2-2; D is unclear. Looked up from germline, CDR1 is SEHNR and CDR2 is FQNEAQ (reference sequence). There are 15 residues in the CDR3. The V and J ends lost 5 bases and 0 bases respectively, with 10 bases between them. CDR3 sequence (DNA): TGTGCCAGCAGCCTTTTTTCAGCGAACACCGGGGAGCTGTTTTTT. Its translation is CASSLFSANTGELFF.

This clone occurred once. This chain uses TRBV15 with TRBJ2-5, with 9 bases that match TRBD1. This CDR3 spans 14 amino acids. Looked up from germline, CDR1 is LNHNV and CDR2 is YYDKDF (reference sequence). V shed 4 bases and J 5 bases; nucleotides not matched to a gene: 5. The CDR3, as DNA: TGTGCCACCAGCACAGGGACAGGGCGGGAGACCCAGTACTTC. It translates to CATSTGTGRETQYF.

The rearrangement links TRBV28 to TRBJ1-5, with 9 nucleotides matching TRBD1. J gave up 4 bases and V 7 bases, and 8 bases lay outside the gene matches. Germline lookup yields CDR1 MDHEN and CDR2 SYDVKM. The CDR3 has 15 residues. The CDR3 spells CASTRRDRDNQPQHF. The CDR3 DNA reads TGTGCCAGCACCCGCCGGGACAGGGATAATCAGCCCCAGCATTTT.

The rearrangement uses TRBV18 and TRBJ1-2, with 7 bases that match TRBD1. Germline-derived CDR1 and CDR2 are KGHSH and LQKENI. V was pared by 1 base and J by 6 bases, with 5 bases of the junction left unmatched. This CDR3 comprises 14 residues. The CDR3 region has the DNA TGTGCCAGCTCACCACGACAGGGAGATGATGGCTACACCTTC. Translation gives CASSPRQGDDGYTF. Full variable domain (missing parts from reference TRBV18 and TRBJ1-2): NAGVMQNPRHLVRRRGQEARLRCSPMKGHSHVYWYRQLPEEGLKFMVYLQKENIIDESGMPKERFSAEFPKEGPSILRIQQVVRGDSAAYFCASSPRQGDDGYTFGSGTRLTVV.

The V call is TRBV2, the J call TRBJ1-5, with D hard to call. The CDR3 spans 15 residues. Germline-derived CDR1 and CDR2 are SNHLY and FYNNEI. Trimming removed 5 bases from V and 1 base from J, with 12 bases in between. CDR3: CASSPLGVSNQPQHF. In DNA, the CDR3 is TGTGCCAGCAGTCCCCTCGGGGTCAGCAATCAGCCCCAGCATTTT.

This clone was detected once. This chain connects TRBV7-2 to TRBJ2-1; 8 nucleotides line up with TRBD1. Trimming cost V 0 bases and J 6 bases; bases outside gene matches: 7. This CDR3 spans 16 amino acids. The germline V gene has CDR1 SGHTA and CDR2 FQGNSA. The CDR3 DNA follows: TGTGCCAGCAGCTTAGCGTACCAGGGGGCCCTCAATGAGCAGTTCTTC. Its translation is CASSLAYQGALNEQFF.

The J gene is TRBJ1-4, the V gene TRBV30; no clear D. The V end was cut by 0 bases, the J end by 8 bases, with 13 bases between. Germline V lookup: CDR1 GTSNPN, CDR2 SVGIG (reference sequence). This CDR3 region has 14 residues. The CDR3 is CAWSVLRFGEKLFF. CDR3 DNA: TGTGCCTGGAGTGTACTGAGGTTCGGGGAAAAACTGTTTTTT.

The CDR3 loop reads CSGAKRGGEETQYF. In nucleotides, the CDR3 is TGCAGCGGAGCAAAGCGGGGAGGGGAAGAGACCCAGTACTTC. V usage is TRBV29-1 and J usage is TRBJ2-5, with 7 bases identical to TRBD2. The CDR3 contains 14 residues. V lost 7 bases to trimming and J lost 3 bases; unmatched junction nucleotides: 11. The germline gives CDR1 SQVTM, CDR2 ANQGSEA.

The rearrangement joins TRBV7-2 to TRBJ2-5, with 7 bases matching TRBD1. V was clipped by 6 bases and J by 5 bases; unmatched bases: 12. There are 15 residues in the CDR3. Germline CDR1 and CDR2: SGHTA and FQGNSA. CDR3 nucleotide sequence: TGTGCCAGCAGTCGTAACAGGGGTGGAGTTGAGACCCAGTACTTC. It translates to CASSRNRGGVETQYF.

V gene TRBV7-9 combines with J gene TRBJ1-4, with 7 bases fitting TRBD1. The germline CDR1 and CDR2 sequences are SEHNR and FQNEAQ (reference sequence). The junction had 15 bases not matched to a gene; V was cut back by 5 bases and J by 6 bases. The CDR3 covers 17 residues. The CDR3 loop reads CASSPTLRQGRDEKLFF. CDR3 sequence (DNA): TGTGCCAGCAGCCCAACCCTTCGACAGGGCCGAGATGAAAAACTGTTTTTT.

Only one count was recorded for this clone. The sample contains more than one DNA sequence encoding this CDR3. DNA of the CDR3: TGTGCCAGCAGCTTAGGACAGGGCGTGAACACTGAAGCTTTCTTT. Translated, it gives CASSLGQGVNTEAFF. The chain couples TRBV7-9 to TRBJ1-1; 7 positions match TRBD1. After removal of 1 base from V and 0 bases from J, the junction contained 2 bases not matched to a gene. This CDR3 comprises 15 residues. CDR1 is SEHNR and CDR2 is FQNEAQ in the germline V gene (reference sequence).

For this clone: The sample holds other DNA sequences that translate to the same CDR3. The V gene is TRBV27, the J gene TRBJ2-7; perhaps TRBD2 as D (6 bases). The CDR3 sequence is 12 residues long. V was pared by 5 bases and J by 2 bases, with 7 bases between. Per the germline V gene, CDR1 is MNHEY and CDR2 is SMNVEV (reference sequence). The CDR3 here is CASSRGTYEQYF. As DNA, the CDR3 is TGTGCCAGCAGTCGGGGGACCTACGAGCAGTACTTC.